Listed below are T cell receptor beta chains from one sample, sequenced in a study of blood T cells in healthy people across ages. Each CDR3 protein gets one entry after TCRdb re-called the 5' RACE reads with MiXCR. The sample shows just under 550,000 distinct CDR3 sequences, around 24% of them seen only once. The data were also submitted as part of a second study, on T cells of mothers and their children.

Sequencing was done on a sample of blood. The origin of the receptors is a boy aged 5 to 17 in good health. CDR3s include the opening cysteine and the closing phenylalanine or tryptophan. D genes are given only for firm matches.

TRBJ2-7 NA TRBV6-1 CASSEGGDGTYEQYF
TRBJ2-7 NA TRBV15 CATSSPQTYEQYF
TRBJ2-4 TRBD1 TRBV11-2 CASSLQGASLNIQYF
TRBJ1-5 NA TRBV6-1 CASSELLWGNQPQHF
TRBJ1-4 NA TRBV12-3/TRBV12-4 CASSLTNLGTNEKLFF
TRBJ1-1 NA TRBV10-3 CAITERQTNTEAFF
TRBJ1-4 NA TRBV6-2/TRBV6-3 CASSYLGEKLFF
TRBJ1-1 NA TRBV7-9 CASSPPRKTWGDRAFF
TRBJ2-1 TRBD1 TRBV2 CASSEASDRGAYNEQFF
TRBJ1-2 TRBD1 TRBV28 CASRPGTGDFNGYTF
TRBJ2-1 TRBD2 TRBV5-5 CASEWLAGVVEQFF
NA TRBD2 TRBV6-4 CASSDGTSGDYNEQFF
TRBJ1-2 NA TRBV29-1 CSAPHPLRWGGYTF
TRBJ2-7 TRBD2 TRBV4-1 CASSHRSGIYEQYF
TRBJ2-1 NA TRBV20-1 CSAVRNEQFF
TRBJ2-5 NA TRBV7-7 CASSLSTGNQETQYF
TRBJ2-2 NA TRBV29-1 CSVAIRGRTGELFF
TRBJ1-5 TRBD1 TRBV29-1 CSVRTGYSNQPQHF
TRBJ2-5 NA TRBV6-6 CASEGGAETQYF
TRBJ2-5 TRBD2 TRBV20-1 CSARDTSGKETQYF
TRBJ2-1 NA TRBV7-2 CASSLWPAYSYNEQFF
TRBJ2-7 TRBD1 TRBV29-1 CSVVKDRVGEQYF
TRBJ2-1 NA TRBV19 CASGSVNNEQFF
NA TRBD2 TRBV11-2 CASSLRLAGVSEQFF
TRBJ2-7 NA TRBV29-1 CSVMGITYEQYF